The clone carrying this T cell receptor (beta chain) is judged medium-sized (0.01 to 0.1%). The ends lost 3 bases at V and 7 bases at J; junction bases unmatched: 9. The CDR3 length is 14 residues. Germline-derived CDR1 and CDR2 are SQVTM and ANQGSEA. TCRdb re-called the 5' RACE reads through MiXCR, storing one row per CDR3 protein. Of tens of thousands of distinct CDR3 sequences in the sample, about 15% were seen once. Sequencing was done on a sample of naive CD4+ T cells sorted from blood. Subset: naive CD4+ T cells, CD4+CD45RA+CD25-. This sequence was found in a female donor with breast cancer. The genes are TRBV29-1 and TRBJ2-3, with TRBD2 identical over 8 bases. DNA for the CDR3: TGCAGCGTTGAGGCACTAGCGGTAGGAAATACGCAGTATTTT. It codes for CSVEALAVGNTQYF.